The 26 T cell receptor beta chains listed next were all sequenced from one sample in a study of blood T cell repertoires in COVID-19 (dated by TCRdb to 2019 to 2021). The receptor library was made with the immunoSEQ multiplex PCR assay. TCRdb took over this immuneACCESS table, retaining in-frame rearrangements with V and J assigned. Such tables are incomplete; in checked studies, under half of the missing clones stem from an unresolved V gene, and the remainder is unexplained. Recorded for this sample are 300,000 to 400,000 clones; 88% of them occurred a single time. The ten largest make up about 6.7% of the sample. Material: peripheral blood. The receptor set was obtained from a woman in her sixties or seventies with COVID-19, enrolled during active disease.

The chain joins TRBV12-3 or TRBV12-4 to TRBJ1-6; D is unclear. There are 12 residues in the CDR3. Trimming took off 6 bases at V and 10 bases at J, with 10 bases between the two ends. CDR3 nucleotides: TGTGCCAGCAGGAGGAGTGAGTCACCCCTCCACTTT. It codes for CASRRSESPLHF.

In this sample, this clone turned up a few times. V and J are TRBV7-2 and TRBJ2-1; a weak D match, TRBD1 (5 bases). In germline, CDR1 is SGHTA, CDR2 FQGNSA. V gave up 1 base and J gave up 4 bases, with 11 bases separating them. This CDR3 is 15 amino acids long. CDR3 bases: TGTGCCAGCAGCTTAGGACAGAACGATTACAATGAGCAGTTCTTC. Translated, it gives CASSLGQNDYNEQFF.

The J gene is TRBJ1-1, the V gene TRBV6-2 or TRBV6-3; D is unresolved. This CDR3 comprises 14 residues. Between the trimmed V and J ends, which lost 4 bases and 6 bases, there was a span of 15 bases. The germline CDR1 and CDR2 sequences are MNHEY and SVGEGT. Written as DNA, the CDR3 is TGTGCCAGCAGTTCCTTGCTACGGAGCGCTGAAGCTTTCTTT. It codes for CASSSLLRSAEAFF.

J is TRBJ2-7 and V is TRBV4-3, with D perhaps matching TRBD2 (5 bases). The V gene lost 1 base and the J gene lost 1 base, with 8 bases spanning the gap. CDR1 LGHNA and CDR2 YSLEER come from the germline V gene. The CDR3 spans 14 residues. The CDR3 reads CASSQGGLSYEQYF. In nucleotides, the CDR3 is TGCGCCAGCAGCCAAGGCGGGCTTTCCTACGAGCAGTACTTC.

The chain combines TRBV9 with TRBJ1-6; 8 bases are shared with TRBD1. The CDR3 sequence is 16 residues long. Germline CDR1 SGDLS, CDR2 YYNGEE. After removal of 3 bases from V and 6 bases from J, the junction contained 8 bases not matched to a gene. The CDR3 coding sequence is TGTGCCAGCAGCGAGGGATTAGGACAGGGTAATTCACCCCTCCACTTT. Protein: CASSEGLGQGNSPLHF.

This chain joins TRBV24-1 and TRBJ2-5, with D tentatively TRBD2 (5 bases). The CDR3 consists of 13 residues. The germline V and J ends were trimmed by 6 bases and 4 bases, with 11 bases remaining between them. Germline V gives CDR1 KGHDR, CDR2 SFDVKD. CDR3 nucleotide sequence: TGTGCCACCAGTCGAGGGTCCCGAGAGACCCAGTACTTC. It translates to CATSRGSRETQYF.

This clone was seen only a few times. This chain connects TRBV6-4 to TRBJ2-1, with TRBD1 identical over 9 bases. This CDR3 is built from 15 residues. Germline V gene data show CDR1 as MRHNA and CDR2 as SNTAGT. Trimming took 4 bases from V and 0 from J; bases not matched to a gene: 1. Here the CDR3 reads CASSATGGSYNEQFF. CDR3 coding DNA: TGTGCCAGCAGTGCGACAGGGGGCTCCTACAATGAGCAGTTCTTC.

This chain uses TRBV27 with TRBJ1-5; D is possibly TRBD1 (6 bases). The ends were cut back, 6 bases at V and 3 bases at J, with 15 bases in the middle. The CDR3 contains 15 residues. Germline-derived CDR1 and CDR2 are MNHEY and SMNVEV (reference sequence). The CDR3 loop is CASSLVRGSNQPQHF. DNA of the CDR3: TGTGCCAGCAGCTTGGTGAGGGGGTCCAATCAGCCCCAGCATTTT.

V usage is TRBV5-1 and J usage is TRBJ2-3; 15 positions agree with TRBD2. The V and J ends lost 3 bases and 13 bases, in that order; junction bases with no gene match: 12. The germline V gene has CDR1 SGHRS and CDR2 YFSETQ. This CDR3 is 16 amino acids long. This CDR3 reads CASSSLGGLAGGLEYF. The CDR3 bases are TGCGCCAGCAGCTCCCTTGGGGGACTAGCGGGGGGCTTAGAGTATTTT. Together with reference TRBV5-1 and TRBJ2-3, the CDR3 gives the full variable domain: KAGVTQTPRYLIKTRGQQVTLSCSPISGHRSVSWYQQTPGQGLQFLFEYFSETQRNKGNFPGRFSGRQFSNSRSEMNVSTLELGDSALYLCASSSLGGLAGGLEYFGPGTRLTVL.

CDR3: CAWSPGTGVSEAFF. CDR3 sequence (DNA): TGTGCCTGGAGCCCCGGGACAGGGGTGAGTGAAGCTTTCTTT. The chain combines TRBV30 with TRBJ1-1; 10 nucleotides match TRBD1. Losses at the gene ends were 3 bases for V and 7 bases for J; bases not matched to a gene: 8. Germline V gene data show CDR1 as GTSNPN and CDR2 as SVGIG (reference sequence). The CDR3 runs 14 residues.

This CDR3 is CASSYGDRLSGNTIYF. DNA for the CDR3: TGTGCCAGCAGTTACGGGGACAGACTTTCTGGAAACACCATATATTTT. The chain recombines TRBV6-5 with TRBJ1-3; 7 nucleotides line up with TRBD1. This CDR3 is 16 amino acids long. Per the germline V gene, CDR1 is MNHEY and CDR2 is SVGAGI. V was clipped by 2 bases and J by 1 base; unmatched bases: 5.

This clone was found once. This rearrangement joins TRBV27 to TRBJ2-7, with D possibly matching TRBD1 (6 bases). The CDR3 contains 13 residues. Per germline, CDR1 MNHEY and CDR2 SMNVEV (reference sequence). Trimming stripped 3 bases from V and 4 bases from J, with 10 bases between. The DNA for the CDR3 is TGTGCCAGCAGTTTCAGGCAGGGGTACGAGCAGTACTTC. It specifies CASSFRQGYEQYF.

V is TRBV5-6 and J is TRBJ2-7; 8 nucleotides align to TRBD1. There are 14 residues in the CDR3. The V and J ends lost 2 bases and 9 bases, in that order; junction bases with no gene match: 10. In germline, CDR1 is SGHDT, CDR2 YYEEEE. The CDR3 sequence: CASSFPGQGAAQYF. The CDR3 region has the DNA TGTGCCAGCAGCTTCCCTGGGCAGGGGGCAGCGCAGTACTTC.

The CDR3 sequence: CASGQGNNQPQHF. The CDR3 region has the DNA TGTGCCAGCGGACAGGGGAACAATCAGCCCCAGCATTTT. This sequence joins TRBV7-2 and TRBJ1-5, with 9 bases that match TRBD1. CDR3 length equals 13 residues. Germline V CDR1 and CDR2: SGHTA, FQGNSA. Trimming cost V 8 bases and J 3 bases; bases outside gene matches: 2.

The V gene is TRBV5-1, the J gene TRBJ1-6; no clear D gene. The germline gives CDR1 SGHRS, CDR2 YFSETQ. V was trimmed by 4 bases and J by 10 bases, leaving 21 bases between them. The CDR3 runs to 16 residues. CDR3 nucleotide sequence: TGCGCCAGCAGCGGAGGCGGGATGTCCAATTTGTCACCCCTCCACTTT. This translates into CASSGGGMSNLSPLHF.

The rearrangement joins TRBV5-1 to TRBJ2-7, with D unresolved. The CDR3 runs to 14 residues. Germline CDR1 reads SGHRS; CDR2 reads YFSETQ. V lost 0 bases and J lost 1, with 8 bases in between. CDR3 protein: CASSLVGASYEQYF. The CDR3 nucleotides are TGCGCCAGCAGCTTGGTTGGAGCTTCCTACGAGCAGTACTTC.

The chain uses TRBV6-5 and TRBJ1-2, with TRBD1 matching 8 bases. CDR3 length equals 15 residues. In germline, CDR1 is MNHEY, CDR2 SVGAGI. J lost 6 bases, V lost 2 bases, and 8 bases had no gene match. The CDR3 here is CASSYTGTGNNGYTF. As DNA, the CDR3 is TGTGCCAGCAGTTACACTGGGACAGGCAATAATGGCTACACCTTC.

This chain uses TRBV20-1 with TRBJ1-1; D not certain. The CDR3 is 12 amino acids. Trimming cost V 3 bases and J 1 base, with 6 bases left between them. Germline V lookup: CDR1 DFQATT, CDR2 SNEGSKA (reference sequence). The CDR3 region has the DNA TGCAGTGCTAGTATCGGGAACACTGAAGCTTTCTTT. Encoded protein: CSASIGNTEAFF.

On this clone: Compared with germline, one end of the junction differs, possibly owing to a read error. Here the CDR3 reads CASMGSFQPQHF. CDR3 nucleotides: TGTGCTAGTATGGGGAGCTTCCAGCCCCAGCATTTT. This chain joins TRBV19 and TRBJ1-5; D gene uncertain. The germline CDR1 and CDR2 sequences are LNHDA and SQIVND (reference sequence). CDR3 length: 12 amino acids.

V is TRBV27 and J is TRBJ1-1; the D gene is possibly TRBD1 (6 bases). CDR3 size: 14 residues. V was shortened by 0 bases and J by 4 bases, with 9 bases between the two germline ends. The germline CDR1 and CDR2 sequences are MNHEY and SMNVEV (reference sequence). The CDR3 region is CASSLSMGATEAFF. The DNA for the CDR3 is TGTGCCAGCAGTTTATCGATGGGGGCCACTGAAGCTTTCTTT.

The chain carries TRBV30 and TRBJ1-2; D unclear. Germline V CDR1 and CDR2: GTSNPN, SVGIG (reference sequence). The CDR3 has 10 residues. Trimming took 1 base from V and 8 from J, leaving 5 bases between them. CDR3 protein: CAWSGIGYTF. Here the CDR3 DNA reads TGTGCCTGGAGTGGTATCGGCTACACCTTC.

This chain joins TRBV5-8 and TRBJ2-1, with D possibly matching TRBD2 (6 bases). V was shortened by 5 bases and J by 7 bases, with 22 bases between the two germline ends. The CDR3 totals 16 residues. CDR1 and CDR2 from the germline V gene are SGHTS and YDEGEE. The CDR3 DNA sequence: TGTGCCAGCAGGCCCCGTGGGACTCCGGTGGGGAATGAGCAGTTCTTC. Protein sequence: CASRPRGTPVGNEQFF.

The CDR3 sequence: CASSLQTAANTGELFF. CDR3 sequence (DNA): TGTGCCAGTAGTCTACAGACGGCAGCGAACACCGGGGAGCTGTTTTTT. This chain links TRBV19 with TRBJ2-2; D ambiguous. CDR3 size: 16 residues. Trimming took 5 bases from V and 0 from J, leaving 13 bases between them. Germline V gives CDR1 LNHDA, CDR2 SQIVND (reference sequence). The full variable domain, completed using reference TRBV19 and TRBJ2-2, is DGGITQSPKYLFRKEGQNVTLSCEQNLNHDAMYWYRQDPGQGLRLIYYSQIVNDFQKGDIAEGYSVSREKKESFPLTVTSAQKNPTAFYLCASSLQTAANTGELFFGEGSRLTVL.

This clone was picked up one time. This chain links TRBV4-3 with TRBJ2-1; a weak D match, TRBD1 (6 bases). CDR3 length equals 14 residues. The germline V and J ends were trimmed by 0 bases and 7 bases, with 10 bases remaining between them. Germline CDR1 and CDR2: LGHNA and YSLEER. The CDR3 sequence is CASSQDSGENEQFF. The CDR3 region has the DNA TGCGCCAGCAGCCAAGACTCAGGGGAAAATGAGCAGTTCTTC.

This chain links TRBV4-3 with TRBJ2-7, with 9 nucleotides matching TRBD2. CDR1 and CDR2 from the germline V gene are LGHNA and YSLEER. The CDR3 consists of 14 residues. The ends lost 4 bases at V and 1 base at J; junction bases unmatched: 2. The CDR3 is CASSRLAGSYEQYF. DNA of the CDR3: TGCGCCAGCAGCCGGCTAGCGGGGTCCTACGAGCAGTACTTC.

This chain links TRBV7-9 with TRBJ2-3, with 9 positions matching TRBD1. Unmatched junction bases numbered 9, after V lost 4 bases and J lost 4 bases. Germline V CDR1 and CDR2: SEHNR, FQNEAQ (reference sequence). This CDR3 contains 16 residues. In nucleotides, the CDR3 is TGTGCCAGCAGCTATCGGGACAGGGAGGGCGCAGATACGCAGTATTTT. It translates to CASSYRDREGADTQYF. Full variable domain (remainder filled in from reference TRBV7-9 and TRBJ2-3): DTGVSQNPRHKITKRGQNVTFRCDPISEHNRLYWYRQTLGQGPEFLTYFQNEAQLEKSRLLSDRFSAERPKGSFSTLEIQRTEQGDSAMYLCASSYRDREGADTQYFGPGTRLTVL.